What follows are 4 T cell receptor beta chains derived from one specimen sequenced in a study of shared clonotypes between healthy human individuals. Clones were read by immunoSEQ multiplex PCR, and TCRdb kept only the in-frame ones, dropping some. The top ten hold roughly 1.7% of the sample, which has hundreds of thousands of clones, over 65% seen once. The sequencing sample was made of memory CD4+ T cells sorted from blood. As for subset: CD45RA-negative fraction. The receptors derive from a woman younger than 45 in good health.

V usage is TRBV13 and J usage is TRBJ1-4, with D uncertain. The V gene's germline CDR1 is PRHDT and CDR2 FYEKMQ (reference sequence). CDR3 length: 17 residues. V lost 7 bases and J lost 2, with 20 bases in between. The CDR3: CASKLRQTDRTNEKLFF. For the CDR3, the DNA is TGTGCCAGCAAACTCCGACAAACCGACCGCACTAATGAAAAACTGTTTTTT.

The chain carries TRBV11-2 and TRBJ2-7; no reliable D call. V lost 0 bases to trimming and J lost 2 bases, with 5 bases between them. Germline V CDR1 and CDR2: SGHAT, FQNNGV. CDR3 length: 13 amino acids. The CDR3, as DNA: TGTGCCAGCAGCTTAGAGTTTCCCTACGAGCAGTACTTC. Translation: CASSLEFPYEQYF.

The chain combines TRBV5-1 with TRBJ1-1; 8 bases are a match to TRBD1. The CDR3 covers 16 residues. V shed 4 bases, J shed 1 base, and the junction held 9 bases outside the gene matches. Germline V gives CDR1 SGHRS, CDR2 YFSETQ. The CDR3 nucleotides are TGCGCCAGCAGCACGCGGACAGGGTTGGAGAACACTGAAGCTTTCTTT. This sequence encodes CASSTRTGLENTEAFF.

This clone was recorded at least ten times. The chain carries TRBV9 and TRBJ2-7; D call uncertain. CDR3 length equals 12 residues. The V gene's germline CDR1 is SGDLS and CDR2 YYNGEE. V shed 4 bases and J shed 5 bases, with 10 bases lying between them. The CDR3 coding sequence is TGTGCCAGCAGCTCCCGAGATAACGAGCAGTACTTC. It specifies CASSSRDNEQYF.